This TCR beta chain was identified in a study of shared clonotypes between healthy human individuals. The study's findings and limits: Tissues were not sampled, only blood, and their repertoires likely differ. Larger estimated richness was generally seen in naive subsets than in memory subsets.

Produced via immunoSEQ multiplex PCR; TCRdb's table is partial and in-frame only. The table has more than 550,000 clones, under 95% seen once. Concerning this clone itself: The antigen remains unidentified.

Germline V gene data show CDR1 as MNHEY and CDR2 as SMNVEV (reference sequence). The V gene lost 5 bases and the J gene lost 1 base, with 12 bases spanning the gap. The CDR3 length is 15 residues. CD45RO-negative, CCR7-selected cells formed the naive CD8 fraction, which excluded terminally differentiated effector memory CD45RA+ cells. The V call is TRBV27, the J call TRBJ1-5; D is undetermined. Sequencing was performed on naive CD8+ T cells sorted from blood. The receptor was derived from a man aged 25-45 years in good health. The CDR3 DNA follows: TGTGCCAGCAGTGAGACGTTGGGCAGCAATCAGCCCCAGCATTTT. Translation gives CASSETLGSNQPQHF.